This entry lists 23 T cell receptor beta chains sequenced from one sample in a study of human T cells and chemical hapten exposure. Time point meaning: patch test 1, 2 weeks after DPC sensitization. Treatment denoted: therapeutic diphenylcyclopropenone sensitization with weekly scalp DPC. TCRdb processed the RACE reads anew with MiXCR; each CDR3 protein has one entry. The sample contains approximately 57,000 distinct CDR3 sequences, around 9.3% of which appear only once. This material consisted of whole blood, taken in connection with sensitization to the hapten diphenylcyclopropenone (DPC). These receptors were obtained from a woman in her 40s with alopecia areata. Some clones in this sample may be carry-over from other donors' samples.

This clonotype was seen ten or more times. The chain couples TRBV7-3 to TRBJ2-3; no definite D call. V lost 2 bases and J lost 3, with 15 bases in between. The CDR3 runs 16 residues. Germline V lookup: CDR1 SGHTA, CDR2 FQGTGA. In nucleotides, the CDR3 is TGTGCCAGCAGCTTATTTCTGGCAGGAGATACAGATACGCAGTATTTT. It is translated as CASSLFLAGDTDTQYF.

This clonotype was observed a few times. The chain employs TRBV4-2 and TRBJ2-1; 10 bases align to TRBD2. Trimming cost V 2 bases and J 5 bases; bases outside gene matches: 9. CDR3 length: 17 amino acids. Germline assignment: CDR1 LGHNA and CDR2 YNFKEQ. The DNA for the CDR3 is TGTGCCAGCAGCCAAAGGGAGGTAGCGGGGGGAAACAATGAGCAGTTCTTC. Amino acid sequence: CASSQREVAGGNNEQFF.

Comment on this clonotype: The junction shows a germline mismatch at one end, possibly a read error. V and J are TRBV5-5 and TRBJ2-6; possibly TRBD1 for D (6 bases). The germline gives CDR1 SGHKS, CDR2 YYEKEE (reference sequence). This CDR3 is built from 15 residues. DNA of the CDR3: TGTGCTAGCAGCTCCAGGGGCTCTGGGGCCAACGTCCTGACTTTC. Residues: CASSSRGSGANVLTF. Full variable domain (remainder filled in from reference TRBV5-5 and TRBJ2-6): DAGVTQSPTHLIKTRGQQVTLRCSPISGHKSVSWYQQVLGQGPQFIFQYYEKEERGRGNFPDRFSARQFPNYSSELNVNALLLGDSALYLCASSSRGSGANVLTFGAGSRLTVL.

This clonotype was counted at least ten times. The chain joins TRBV7-8 to TRBJ2-7; 8 bases fit TRBD2. The CDR3 spans 14 residues. Per the germline V gene, CDR1 is SGHVS and CDR2 is FQNEAQ. V gave up 5 bases and J gave up 7 bases; unmatched junction bases: 10. The CDR3 DNA is TGTGCCAGCAGCCACGGCCTAGCGGGTGCGGAGCAGTACTTC. Amino acid sequence: CASSHGLAGAEQYF.

In this sample, this clonotype turned up many times. The chain uses TRBV12-3 or TRBV12-4 and TRBJ1-6, with 10 positions matching TRBD1. This CDR3 is 14 amino acids long. The ends lost 6 bases at V and 9 bases at J; junction bases unmatched: 5. Written as DNA, the CDR3 is TGTGCCAGCAGCCGGGACAGGGGTGGTTCACCCCTCCACTTT. Its translation: CASSRDRGGSPLHF.

This clonotype was counted between two and nine times. The chain carries TRBV23-1 and TRBJ2-2, with D perhaps TRBD2 (5 bases). TRBV23-1 is labeled an ORF, and its function is uncertain. V was trimmed by 3 bases and J by 0 bases, leaving 11 bases between them. The CDR3 is 16 residues long. Here the CDR3 DNA reads TGCGCCAGCAGTCAGGAGGCACAGCCGAACACCGGGGAGCTGTTTTTT. This sequence encodes CASSQEAQPNTGELFF.

The table lists this clonotype with a few counts. This rearrangement joins TRBV29-1 to TRBJ2-2, with TRBD1 identical over 8 bases. Trimming cost V 5 bases and J 4 bases; bases outside gene matches: 9. Germline CDR1 is SQVTM and CDR2 is ANQGSEA. The CDR3 sequence is 15 residues long. In DNA, the CDR3 is TGCAGCGTTTGGACAGGGACCGCGGCCACCGGGGAGCTGTTTTTT. Translation gives CSVWTGTAATGELFF.

This clonotype was counted at least ten times. The V gene is TRBV12-3 or TRBV12-4, the J gene TRBJ1-2, with no clear D. The CDR3 has 14 amino acids. Trimming took 2 bases from V and 8 from J, leaving 15 bases between them. In DNA form, the CDR3 reads TGTGCCAGCAGTTTAAAGATCCAGACGGGAGGCTACACCTTC. It specifies CASSLKIQTGGYTF.

This clonotype was picked up many times. The chain is built from TRBV12-3 or TRBV12-4 and TRBJ1-5; D possibly corresponds to TRBD1 (5 bases). The V end was cut by 2 bases, the J end by 2 bases, with 7 bases between. The CDR3 consists of 14 residues. CDR3 nucleotides: TGTGCCAGCAGTTTATCGGGGGGCAATCAGCCCCAGCATTTT. Its translation is CASSLSGGNQPQHF.

This clonotype was picked up many times. This chain uses TRBV7-9 with TRBJ2-5; D not certain. The germline V gene encodes CDR1 SEHNR and CDR2 FQNEAQ (reference sequence). Trimming removed 4 bases from V and 3 bases from J, with 18 bases in between. The CDR3 runs 16 residues. Here the CDR3 reads CASSSPQARIKETQYF. Here the CDR3 DNA reads TGTGCCAGCAGCTCCCCGCAGGCGCGCATCAAAGAGACCCAGTACTTC.

This clonotype was seen many times. This chain joins TRBV30 and TRBJ1-2, with 9 bases lining up with TRBD1. J lost 7 bases, V lost 5 bases, and 11 bases had no gene match. CDR3 size: 14 residues. CDR1 is GTSNPN and CDR2 is SVGIG in the germline V gene (reference sequence). Written as DNA, the CDR3 is TGTGCCTGGGCCTACCAGGACAGGGGAGGTGGCTACACCTTC. This codes for CAWAYQDRGGGYTF.

This rearrangement joins TRBV7-2 to TRBJ2-5, with 9 bases fitting TRBD1. This CDR3 is built from 15 residues. In germline, CDR1 is SGHTA, CDR2 FQGNSA. V lost 7 bases to trimming and J lost 5 bases; unmatched junction nucleotides: 11. The CDR3 bases are TGTGCCAGCAACCCCGGGACAGGGCGTAGGGAGACCCAGTACTTC. Amino acids: CASNPGTGRRETQYF.

The chain carries TRBV9 and TRBJ2-5; D gene ambiguous. V was trimmed by 5 bases and J by 1 base, leaving 12 bases between them. Germline CDR1 SGDLS, CDR2 YYNGEE. CDR3 length equals 14 residues. CDR3 sequence (DNA): TGTGCCAGCAGTCCGTACAGCTCCCAAGAGACCCAGTACTTC. Residues: CASSPYSSQETQYF.

The CDR3 region is CASSDIGGLAKNIQYF. DNA of the CDR3: TGTGCCAGCAGTGATATTGGCGGCCTAGCCAAAAACATTCAGTACTTC. The gene calls are TRBV2 and TRBJ2-4; D not certain. This CDR3 comprises 16 residues. The germline gives CDR1 SNHLY, CDR2 FYNNEI. Trimming shortened V by 3 bases and J by 0 bases, and 12 bases separated the two germline ends.

This clonotype was detected a few times. This sequence joins TRBV6-1 and TRBJ1-1; 9 bases match TRBD1. V dropped 5 bases and J dropped 5; count of bases not matched to a gene: 9. The CDR3 covers 15 residues. Looked up from germline, CDR1 is MNHNS and CDR2 is SASEGT. Written as DNA, the CDR3 is TGTGCCAGCAGTCCCTACCGACAGGGGGGGACTGAAGCTTTCTTT. The encoded protein is CASSPYRQGGTEAFF.

This clonotype was found many times. This rearrangement joins TRBV7-9 to TRBJ1-1; 7 positions match TRBD1. Trimming cost V 2 bases and J 4 bases; bases outside gene matches: 1. The CDR3 is made up of 13 amino acids. Germline V CDR1 and CDR2: SEHNR, FQNEAQ (reference sequence). For the CDR3, the DNA is TGTGCCAGCAGCTTACGGGACAGCACTGAAGCTTTCTTT. Translating it yields CASSLRDSTEAFF.

The sample holds a few counts of this clonotype. The chain joins TRBV3-1 to TRBJ2-5; 7 positions agree with TRBD2. The CDR3 totals 17 residues. Germline-derived CDR1 and CDR2 are LGHDT and YNNKEL (reference sequence). The V gene end was trimmed by 4 bases and the J gene end by 1 base; junction bases not matched to a gene: 12. The CDR3 DNA reads TGTGCCAGCAGCCCCCCGGGGCTAGCGGATCCCCAAGAGACCCAGTACTTC. Translating gives CASSPPGLADPQETQYF.

This clonotype was recorded a few times. The chain uses TRBV3-1 and TRBJ2-1; TRBD2 agrees at 8 bases. Per germline, CDR1 LGHDT and CDR2 YNNKEL (reference sequence). CDR3 length: 16 amino acids. V shed 0 bases and J 5 bases; nucleotides not matched to a gene: 6. CDR3 residues: CASSQDYSGGHNEQFF. CDR3 DNA: TGTGCCAGCAGCCAAGATTACAGCGGGGGACACAATGAGCAGTTCTTC.

This clonotype occurred many times. V gene TRBV14 combines with J gene TRBJ1-1, with D unresolved. With 1 base removed from V and 0 bases from J, the gap between germline ends came to 9 bases. Germline CDR1 and CDR2: SGHDN and FVKESK. The CDR3 runs 15 residues. CDR3 in amino acids: CASSQGYRLNTEAFF. The CDR3 DNA reads TGTGCCAGCAGCCAAGGGTACAGACTGAACACTGAAGCTTTCTTT.

This clonotype was observed a single time. This chain connects TRBV9 to TRBJ2-3; 8 nucleotides line up with TRBD1. CDR1 and CDR2 from the germline V gene are SGDLS and YYNGEE. This CDR3 spans 16 amino acids. V was pared by 4 bases and J by 2 bases, with 9 bases of the junction left unmatched. The CDR3 reads CASSKATGGNTDTQYF. The CDR3, as DNA: TGTGCCAGCAGCAAAGCTACAGGGGGTAACACAGATACGCAGTATTTT.

This clonotype turned up a few times. The chain has TRBV3-1 and TRBJ2-3, with D unclear. V lost 3 bases to trimming and J lost 0 bases, with 10 bases between them. This CDR3 region has 15 residues. Germline CDR1 and CDR2: LGHDT and YNNKEL (reference sequence). The CDR3 reads CASSQEARSTDTQYF. The CDR3 DNA is TGTGCCAGCAGCCAGGAAGCGAGAAGCACAGATACGCAGTATTTT.

This clonotype came up a few times. V gene TRBV4-3 combines with J gene TRBJ2-7; D is uncertain. The germline V and J ends were trimmed by 0 bases and 2 bases, with 8 bases remaining between them. The germline V gene encodes CDR1 LGHNA and CDR2 YSLEER. The CDR3 is made up of 14 amino acids. This CDR3 is CASSQEWLPYEQYF. As DNA, the CDR3 is TGCGCCAGCAGCCAAGAGTGGCTGCCCTACGAGCAGTACTTC.

This clonotype was seen a handful of times. The V call is TRBV6-2 or TRBV6-3, the J call TRBJ1-1; the D is unclear. The CDR3 covers 13 residues. The germline CDR1 and CDR2 sequences are MNHEY and SVGEGT. Trimming cost V 7 bases and J 10 bases, with 19 bases left between them. CDR3 sequence: CASNLVMGVRAFF. The CDR3 region has the DNA TGTGCCAGCAACTTAGTAATGGGAGTTCGAGCTTTCTTT.